Listed below are T cell receptor beta chains from one sample, sequenced in a study of blood T cells in healthy people across ages. MiXCR, applied by TCRdb to the 5' RACE reads, yields one record per CDR3 protein. The sample lists around 1,700,000 distinct CDR3 sequences; 28% were seen once. Material: blood. The receptors here all came from a woman aged 30 to 39 in good health. The CDR3 runs from the conserved cysteine through the conserved F or W. The D gene is left open where the match is weak.

TRBJ2-1	TRBV2	-	CASRDSLSSNEQFF
TRBJ1-5	TRBV25-1	-	CARQDSQNSNQPQHF
TRBJ2-1	TRBV20-1	TRBD1	CSAAGTAAYNEQFF
TRBJ2-3	TRBV20-1	-	CSARAGSYADTQYF
TRBJ2-1	TRBV28	TRBD2	CASAAGTSGGAPYNEQFF
TRBJ1-2	TRBV27	-	CASSSQGFRGYTF
TRBJ1-1	TRBV7-2	TRBD1	CASSGDRVNTEAFF
TRBJ2-7	TRBV5-1	-	CARLVVGRTSYEQYF
TRBJ2-5	TRBV4-2	TRBD2	CASSQDPVGTSGGQEAQYF
TRBJ1-3	TRBV5-5	-	CASSFSAGDSGNTIYF
TRBJ2-7	TRBV7-9	-	CASSLRDPLEQYF
TRBJ2-7	TRBV10-3	TRBD1	CAIMGQGAGEQYF
TRBJ2-1	TRBV20-1	TRBD2	CSASGTSGSRGNEQFF
TRBJ2-5	TRBV9	TRBD2	CASSVAEPGLARQETQYF
TRBJ1-3	TRBV30	-	CAWSVQARTAIYF
TRBJ2-5	TRBV12-3/TRBV12-4	TRBD2	CASSFGLTSREETQYF
TRBJ2-5	TRBV10-3	-	CAISEPPGRGKETQYF
TRBJ1-1	TRBV18	-	CASDTRAGETEAFF
TRBJ2-3	TRBV5-1	TRBD1	CASSSSGTGFTDTQYF
TRBJ2-7	TRBV6-5	-	CASSYGRIYEQYF
TRBJ1-2	TRBV12-3/TRBV12-4	-	CASSLALRVGYTF
TRBJ2-1	TRBV6-6	TRBD1	CASNLNRGIDNEQFF
TRBJ2-7	TRBV5-1	-	CASSLDGTIAYEQYF
TRBJ2-5	TRBV2	TRBD1	CASMTQGAGETQYF
TRBJ1-1	TRBV20-1	-	CSARVRGWNTEAFF
TRBJ2-1	TRBV7-2	-	CASSLRGRALESYNEQFF
TRBJ2-5	TRBV20-1	-	CSARGTGRETQYF
TRBJ2-2	TRBV4-1	TRBD2	CASSQVMAGVGTGELFF
TRBJ2-7	TRBV10-3	-	CAISAGRAYEQYF
TRBJ2-7	TRBV28	TRBD1	CASSSPRDRYEQYF
TRBJ1-5	TRBV2	-	CASRDSKYSNQPQHF
TRBJ1-5	TRBV9	-	CASSADASNQPQHF
TRBJ2-5	TRBV4-3	TRBD2	CASSPRTSGYQETQYF
TRBJ1-6	TRBV5-1	-	CASSPISGTENSPPHF
TRBJ1-2	TRBV5-1	-	CASSLDTYYGYTF
TRBJ1-1	TRBV7-9	-	CASSSWGGTEAFF
TRBJ1-2	TRBV20-1	-	CSARVGQGPGYTF
TRBJ2-4	TRBV29-1	-	CSVSTVAYNEQYF
TRBJ2-1	TRBV14	-	CASSQAFSGPNEQFF
TRBJ2-7	TRBV15	-	CATSGYRGSYEQYF
TRBJ1-2	TRBV5-6	-	CASSLYGGSENGYTF
TRBJ2-7	TRBV20-1	-	CSAFESPYEQYF
TRBJ2-1	TRBV11-2	TRBD2	CASSLHSGGEHNEQFF
TRBJ1-4	TRBV27	-	CASSAFSGGSEKLFF
TRBJ2-1	TRBV12-3/TRBV12-4	-	CASRGTRQFF
TRBJ1-1	TRBV28	-	CASSLRGRRAFF
TRBJ2-1	TRBV9	-	CASSVEGGFGGPYNEQFF
TRBJ1-5	TRBV20-1	TRBD1	CSARDPGGTNQPQHF
TRBJ2-1	TRBV20-1	TRBD2	CSASTGGARNEQFF
TRBJ1-5	TRBV5-1	TRBD1	CASSFYIPGQGARQPQHF
TRBJ1-2	TRBV28	TRBD1	CACWDRWMNYGYTF
TRBJ2-7	TRBV3-1	TRBD2	CASSQTGLAGDEQYF
TRBJ2-1	TRBV11-2	-	CASSTGRGANEQFF